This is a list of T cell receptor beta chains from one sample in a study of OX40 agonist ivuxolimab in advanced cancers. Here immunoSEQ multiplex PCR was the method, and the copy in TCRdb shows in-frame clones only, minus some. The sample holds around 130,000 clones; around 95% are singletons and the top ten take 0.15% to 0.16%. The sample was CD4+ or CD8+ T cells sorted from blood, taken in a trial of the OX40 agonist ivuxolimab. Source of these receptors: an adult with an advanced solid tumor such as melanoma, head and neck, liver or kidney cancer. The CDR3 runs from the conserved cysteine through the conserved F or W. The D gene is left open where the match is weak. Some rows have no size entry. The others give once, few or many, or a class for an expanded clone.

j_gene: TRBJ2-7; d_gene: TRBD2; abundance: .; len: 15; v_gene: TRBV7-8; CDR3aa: CASSGPPGLGYEQYF; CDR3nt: TGTGCCAGCAGCGGACCACCGGGACTAGGTTACGAGCAGTACTTC
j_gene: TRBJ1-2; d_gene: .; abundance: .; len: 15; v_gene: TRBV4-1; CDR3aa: CASSQSRTANYGYTF; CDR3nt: TGCGCCAGCAGCCAATCCCGGACAGCTAACTATGGCTACACCTTC
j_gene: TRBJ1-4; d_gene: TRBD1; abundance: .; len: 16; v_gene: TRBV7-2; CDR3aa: CASSLGPTGTAQKLFF; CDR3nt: TGTGCCAGCAGCTTAGGGCCGACAGGGACGGCCCAAAAACTGTTTTTT
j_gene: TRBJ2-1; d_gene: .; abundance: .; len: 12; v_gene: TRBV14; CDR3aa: CASSLTRDEQFF; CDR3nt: TGTGCCAGCAGCCTCACTAGAGATGAGCAGTTCTTC
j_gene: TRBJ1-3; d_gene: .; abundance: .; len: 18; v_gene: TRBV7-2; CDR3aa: CASSSYLRDGTSGNTIYF; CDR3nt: TGTGCCAGCAGCTCATATCTCCGGGACGGGACCTCTGGAAACACCATATATTTT
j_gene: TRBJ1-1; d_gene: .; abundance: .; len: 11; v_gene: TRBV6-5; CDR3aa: CASRRASEAFF; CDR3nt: TGTGCCAGTCGCAGGGCGTCTGAAGCTTTCTTT
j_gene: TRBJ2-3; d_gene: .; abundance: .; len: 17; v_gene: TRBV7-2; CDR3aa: CASSADSGTPSTDTQYF; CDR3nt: TGTGCCAGCAGCGCGGACTCCGGGACCCCTAGCACAGATACGCAGTATTTT
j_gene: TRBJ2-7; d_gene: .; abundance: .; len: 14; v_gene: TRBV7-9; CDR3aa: CASSYTGSSYEQYF; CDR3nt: TGTGCCAGCAGCTATACGGGCAGCTCCTACGAGCAGTACTTC
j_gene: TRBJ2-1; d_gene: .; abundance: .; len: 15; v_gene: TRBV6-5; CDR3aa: CASSYRSSSYNEQFF; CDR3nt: TGTGCCAGCAGTTACAGGTCCAGCTCCTACAATGAGCAGTTCTTC
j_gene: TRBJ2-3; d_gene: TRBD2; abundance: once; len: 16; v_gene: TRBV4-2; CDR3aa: CASSLTLAGNTDTQYF; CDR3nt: TGTGCCAGCAGCTTAACCTTAGCGGGCAACACAGATACGCAGTATTTT
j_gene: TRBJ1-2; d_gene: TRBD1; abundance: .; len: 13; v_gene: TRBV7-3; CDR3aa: CASSQGQGYGYTF; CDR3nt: TGTGCCAGCAGCCAGGGACAGGGCTATGGCTACACCTTC